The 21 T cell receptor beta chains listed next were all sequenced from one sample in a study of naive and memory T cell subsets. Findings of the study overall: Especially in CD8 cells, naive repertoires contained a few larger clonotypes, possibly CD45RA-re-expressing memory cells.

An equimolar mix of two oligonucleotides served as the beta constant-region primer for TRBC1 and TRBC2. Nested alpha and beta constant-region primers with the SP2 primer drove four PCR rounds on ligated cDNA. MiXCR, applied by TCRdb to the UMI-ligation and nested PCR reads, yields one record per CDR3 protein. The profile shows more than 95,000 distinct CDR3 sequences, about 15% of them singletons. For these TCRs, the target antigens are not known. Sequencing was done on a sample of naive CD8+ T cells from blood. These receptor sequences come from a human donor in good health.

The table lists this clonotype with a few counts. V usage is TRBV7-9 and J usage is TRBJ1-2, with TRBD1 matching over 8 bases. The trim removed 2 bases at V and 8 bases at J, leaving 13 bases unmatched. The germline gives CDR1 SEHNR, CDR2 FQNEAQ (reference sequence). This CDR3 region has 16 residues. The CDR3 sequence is CASSLLTGTGQRGYTF. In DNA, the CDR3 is TGTGCCAGCAGCTTATTAACCGGGACAGGTCAGAGGGGCTACACCTTC.

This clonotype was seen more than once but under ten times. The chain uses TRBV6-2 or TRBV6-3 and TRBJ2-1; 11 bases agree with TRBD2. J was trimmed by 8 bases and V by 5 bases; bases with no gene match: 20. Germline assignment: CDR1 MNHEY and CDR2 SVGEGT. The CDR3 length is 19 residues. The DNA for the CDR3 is TGTGCCAGCAGTCGTCCGACAGATCCGGGACTAGCGGATTATGATGAGCAGTTCTTC. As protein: CASSRPTDPGLADYDEQFF.

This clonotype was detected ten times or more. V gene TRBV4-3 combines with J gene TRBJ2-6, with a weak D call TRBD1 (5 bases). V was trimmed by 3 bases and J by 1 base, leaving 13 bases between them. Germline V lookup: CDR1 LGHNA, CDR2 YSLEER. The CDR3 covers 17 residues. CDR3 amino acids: CASSQGRVLSGANVLTF. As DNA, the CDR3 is TGCGCCAGCAGCCAGGGCAGGGTGCTATCTGGGGCCAACGTCCTGACTTTC.

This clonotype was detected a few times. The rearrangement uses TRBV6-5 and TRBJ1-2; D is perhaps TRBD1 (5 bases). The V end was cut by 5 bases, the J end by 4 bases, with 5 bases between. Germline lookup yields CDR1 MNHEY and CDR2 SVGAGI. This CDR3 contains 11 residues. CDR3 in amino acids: CASSGGYGYTF. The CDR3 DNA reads TGTGCCAGCAGTGGGGGCTATGGCTACACCTTC.

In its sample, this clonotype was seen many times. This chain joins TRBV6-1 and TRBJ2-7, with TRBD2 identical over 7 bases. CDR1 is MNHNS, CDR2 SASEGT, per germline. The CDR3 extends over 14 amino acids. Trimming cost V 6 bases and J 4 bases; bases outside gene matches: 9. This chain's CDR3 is CASRGREAVYEQYF. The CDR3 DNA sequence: TGTGCCAGCAGGGGGAGGGAAGCGGTTTACGAGCAGTACTTC.

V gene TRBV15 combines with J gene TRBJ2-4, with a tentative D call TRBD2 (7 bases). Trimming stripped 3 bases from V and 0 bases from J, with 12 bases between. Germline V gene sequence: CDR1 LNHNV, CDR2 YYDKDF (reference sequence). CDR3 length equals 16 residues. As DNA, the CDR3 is TGTGCCACCAGCAGTAGGGGGGGTTTAGCCAAAAACATTCAGTACTTC. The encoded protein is CATSSRGGLAKNIQYF.

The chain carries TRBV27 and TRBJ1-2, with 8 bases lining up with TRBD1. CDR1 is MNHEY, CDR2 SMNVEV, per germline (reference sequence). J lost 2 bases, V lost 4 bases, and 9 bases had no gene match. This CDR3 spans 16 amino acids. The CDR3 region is CASSSLLDRANYGYTF. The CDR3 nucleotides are TGTGCCAGCAGTTCGCTACTGGACAGGGCCAACTATGGCTACACCTTC.

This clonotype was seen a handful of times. The CDR3 is CASSSELGLAENEQFF. The DNA for the CDR3 is TGTGCCAGCAGCTCAGAGCTAGGACTAGCCGAGAATGAGCAGTTCTTC. The chain recombines TRBV7-2 with TRBJ2-1; 8 positions match TRBD2. Losses at the gene ends were 4 bases for V and 7 bases for J; bases not matched to a gene: 12. CDR3 length: 16 amino acids. The V gene's germline CDR1 is SGHTA and CDR2 FQGNSA.

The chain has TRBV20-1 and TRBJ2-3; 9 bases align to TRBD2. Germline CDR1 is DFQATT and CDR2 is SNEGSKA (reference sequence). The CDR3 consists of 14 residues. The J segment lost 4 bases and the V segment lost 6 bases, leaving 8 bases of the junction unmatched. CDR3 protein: CSATEVAGADTQYF. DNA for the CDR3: TGCAGTGCCACGGAAGTAGCGGGAGCAGATACGCAGTATTTT.

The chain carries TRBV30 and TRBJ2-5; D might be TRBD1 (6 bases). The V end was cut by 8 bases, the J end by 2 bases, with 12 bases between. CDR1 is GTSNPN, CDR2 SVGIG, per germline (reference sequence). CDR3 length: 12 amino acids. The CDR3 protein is CASRTEQETQYF. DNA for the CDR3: TGTGCCAGTCGGACAGAACAAGAGACCCAGTACTTC.

The CDR3 spells CASYHGTMNTEAFF. The CDR3, as DNA: TGTGCCAGCTATCATGGAACGATGAACACTGAAGCTTTCTTT. The chain links TRBV5-6 to TRBJ1-1; no clear D. The CDR3 runs 14 residues. Germline loops: CDR1 SGHDT, CDR2 YYEEEE. V was cut by 7 bases and J by 0 bases, with 13 bases left in between.

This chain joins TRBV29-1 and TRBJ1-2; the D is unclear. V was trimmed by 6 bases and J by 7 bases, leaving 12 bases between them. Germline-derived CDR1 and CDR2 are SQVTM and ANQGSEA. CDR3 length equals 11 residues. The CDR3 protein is CSVLREAGYTF. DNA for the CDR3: TGCAGCGTCCTGAGGGAGGCTGGCTACACCTTC.

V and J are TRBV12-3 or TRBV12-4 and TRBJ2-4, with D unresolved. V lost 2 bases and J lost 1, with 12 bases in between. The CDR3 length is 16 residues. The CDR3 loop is CASSLKGMSAKNIQYF. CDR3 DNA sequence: TGTGCCAGCAGTTTAAAGGGCATGTCGGCCAAAAACATTCAGTACTTC.

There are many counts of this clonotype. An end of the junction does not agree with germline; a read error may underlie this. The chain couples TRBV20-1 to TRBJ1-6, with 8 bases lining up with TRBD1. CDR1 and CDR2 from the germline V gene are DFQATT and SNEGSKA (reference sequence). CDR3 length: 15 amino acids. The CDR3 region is CSARIPGQDNSPLHF. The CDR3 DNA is TGCAGTGCTAGGATACCGGGACAGGATAACTCACCCCTCCACTTT.

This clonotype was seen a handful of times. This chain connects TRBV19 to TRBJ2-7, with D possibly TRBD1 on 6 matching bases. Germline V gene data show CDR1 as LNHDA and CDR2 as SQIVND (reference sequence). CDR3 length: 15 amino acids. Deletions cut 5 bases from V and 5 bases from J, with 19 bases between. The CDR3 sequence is CASSPERGIANEQYF. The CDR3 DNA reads TGTGCCAGTAGTCCCGAAAGGGGGATCGCCAACGAGCAGTACTTC.

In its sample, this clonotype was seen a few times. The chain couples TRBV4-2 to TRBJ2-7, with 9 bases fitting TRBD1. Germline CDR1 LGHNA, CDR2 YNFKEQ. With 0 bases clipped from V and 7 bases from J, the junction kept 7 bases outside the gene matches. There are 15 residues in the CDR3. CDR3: CASSQEYRGQGEQYF. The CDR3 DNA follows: TGTGCCAGCAGCCAAGAGTACAGGGGGCAAGGGGAGCAGTACTTC.

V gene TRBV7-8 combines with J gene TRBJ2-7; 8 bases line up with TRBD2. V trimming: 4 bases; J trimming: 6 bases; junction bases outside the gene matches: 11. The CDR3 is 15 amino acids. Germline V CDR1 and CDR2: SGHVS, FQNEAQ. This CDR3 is CASSSRGGEGVEQYF. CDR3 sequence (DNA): TGTGCCAGCAGCTCCCGGGGGGGAGAGGGCGTCGAGCAGTACTTC.

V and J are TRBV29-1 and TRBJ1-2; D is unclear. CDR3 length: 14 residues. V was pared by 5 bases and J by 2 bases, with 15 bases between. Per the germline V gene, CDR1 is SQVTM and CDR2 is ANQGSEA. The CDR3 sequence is CSVIPRVANYGYTF. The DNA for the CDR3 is TGCAGCGTTATCCCGCGGGTGGCGAACTATGGCTACACCTTC.

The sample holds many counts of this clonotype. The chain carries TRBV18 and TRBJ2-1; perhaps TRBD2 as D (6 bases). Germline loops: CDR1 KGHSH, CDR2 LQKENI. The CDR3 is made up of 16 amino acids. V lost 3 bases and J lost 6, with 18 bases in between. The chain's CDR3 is CASSPTGSKVPNEQFF. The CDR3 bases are TGTGCCAGCTCACCGACCGGGAGTAAGGTCCCCAATGAGCAGTTCTTC.

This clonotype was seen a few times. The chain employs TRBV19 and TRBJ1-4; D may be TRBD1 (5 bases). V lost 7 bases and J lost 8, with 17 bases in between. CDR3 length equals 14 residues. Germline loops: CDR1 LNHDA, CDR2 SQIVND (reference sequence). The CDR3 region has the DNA TGTGCCAGTACGTCTGGACACCTGAGGGAAAAACTGTTTTTT. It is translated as CASTSGHLREKLFF.

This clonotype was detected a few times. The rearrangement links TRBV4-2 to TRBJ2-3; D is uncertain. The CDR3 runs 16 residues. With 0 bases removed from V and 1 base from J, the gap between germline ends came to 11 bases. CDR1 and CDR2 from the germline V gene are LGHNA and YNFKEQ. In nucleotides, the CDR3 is TGTGCCAGCAGCCAAGATTCGACTTATCGCACAGATACGCAGTATTTT. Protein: CASSQDSTYRTDTQYF.